These 5 T cell receptor beta chains originate from one sample sequenced in a study of regulatory T cells in long-lasting Graves disease. As to time point: newly diagnosed GD, antithyroid drugs for less than 3 months. The TCR library was prepared using RNA isolated from PBMCs. Both iRepertoire HTBI primers and Arm-PCR of CDR3 regions were used to build the TCR beta libraries. From the multiplex PCR reads, TCRdb called clonotypes with MiXCR, one entry per CDR3 protein. The sample has approximately 460,000 distinct CDR3 sequences, about 17% seen once. Separately, the same data were catalogued under a study of T cells in Graves' hyperthyroidism and ophthalmopathy.

Sequencing was performed on peripheral blood mononuclear cells (PBMCs), taken at new diagnosis, from a patient treated with antithyroid drugs. These receptors were taken from a woman in her thirties with Graves disease.

This clonotype occurred many times. This chain uses TRBV5-1 with TRBJ2-1, with 11 nucleotides matching TRBD2. CDR3 length: 17 residues. With V trimmed by 3 bases and J by 3 bases, 8 bases remained unmatched. CDR1 is SGHRS and CDR2 is YFSETQ in the germline V gene. Here the CDR3 DNA reads TGCGCCAGCAGCTCTTTAACTAGCGGGAGTTTCTACAATGAGCAGTTCTTC. It encodes CASSSLTSGSFYNEQFF.

This chain connects TRBV7-9 to TRBJ2-2, with a weak D call TRBD2 (5 bases). Germline CDR1 SEHNR, CDR2 FQNEAQ (reference sequence). Trimming took 5 bases from V and 2 from J, leaving 21 bases between them. The CDR3 is made up of 18 amino acids. The CDR3 spells CASSVNVVASPNTGELFF. The CDR3 nucleotides read TGTGCCAGCAGCGTTAACGTGGTAGCTAGCCCAAACACCGGGGAGCTGTTTTTT.

This clonotype has at least ten counts. This CDR3 reads CASSLSHSSGSSRTQYF. CDR3 nucleotide sequence: TGTGCCAGCAGTTTATCCCACTCTAGCGGGAGCTCAAGGACCCAGTACTTC. This sequence joins TRBV27 and TRBJ2-5; 10 bases fit TRBD2. Germline CDR1 reads MNHEY; CDR2 reads SMNVEV (reference sequence). Losses at the gene ends were 0 bases for V and 7 bases for J; bases not matched to a gene: 11. This CDR3 region has 17 residues.

The table lists this clonotype with many counts. The V and J genes are TRBV5-1 and TRBJ2-3; D assignment may be TRBD1 or TRBD2 (5 bases each). This CDR3 is 16 amino acids long. The germline V gene encodes CDR1 SGHRS and CDR2 YFSETQ. Trimming removed 0 bases from V and 1 base from J, with 12 bases in between. The CDR3 loop reads CASSLDVGTGTDTQYF. The CDR3 DNA reads as TGCGCCAGCAGCTTGGATGTCGGGACGGGCACAGATACGCAGTATTTT.

The chain employs TRBV12-3 or TRBV12-4 and TRBJ2-7; TRBD1 aligns across 11 bases. This CDR3 comprises 15 residues. The V gene end was trimmed by 6 bases and the J gene end by 7 bases; junction bases not matched to a gene: 11. The CDR3 bases are TGTGCCAGCAGAACTTCCGGGACAGGGGGAAGTGAGCAGTACTTC. Translated: CASRTSGTGGSEQYF.